This TCR delta chain stems from a study of Vδ1+ human thymocytes. Study-wide findings and caveats: Highly polyclonal TRG and TRD repertoires with Gaussian CDR3 length distributions appeared in thymus.

CDR1 is TSWWSYY, CDR2 QGS, per germline. The CDR3 has 17 residues. With V trimmed by 2 bases and J by 1 base, 10 bases remained unmatched. Comment on this clone: No antigen is known for it.

Sequences come from RNA converted to cDNA by reverse transcription. Pooled V-gene forward primers with one constant-region reverse primer generated the CDR3 amplicons by multiplex PCR. TCRdb re-called the multiplex PCR reads through CATT. The sample lists 80,000 or so delta-chain clones, 30% to 40% occurring once. This TCR was recovered from a boy in the first two years of life who had congenital heart surgery. Sequencing was carried out using Vdelta1+ gamma-delta thymocytes from the thymus. The sample's subset: FACS-sorted CD3+ TCRalphabeta- TCRVdelta1+ TCRVdelta2- thymocytes. The chain links TRDV1 to TRDJ1, with 7 bases fitting TRDD3. DNA of the CDR3: TGTGCTCTTGGGGAATTCTGGAGGATACGCCTCACCGATAAACTCATCTTT. Translated: CALGEFWRIRLTDKLIF.